This T cell receptor beta chain stems from a study of blood T cell repertoires in COVID-19. For the study at large: Donors in the United States, Italy and Spain gave samples during acute or convalescent COVID-19. From T cells, B-cell-depleted T cells, or PBMCs came the material, which was cDNA or gDNA.

CDR1 GTSNPN and CDR2 SVGIG come from the germline V gene (reference sequence). CDR3 length: 14 amino acids. V lost 2 bases and J 7 bases, leaving 17 bases between the germline ends. Methods used by the authors: Nucleated cell number was recorded as an estimate derived from reference gene primer amplification. The data were produced by immunoSEQ multiplex PCR, yet TCRdb's version contains in-frame clones alone and is incomplete. From that table come the V and J calls and clone size; the DNA was used to work out D and trimming. The sample has over 50,000 clones; more than 90% are singletons. The sequence derives from a man aged 45-65 years with active COVID-19. The rearrangement links TRBV30 to TRBJ1-2; D is possibly TRBD1 (5 bases). The sequencing sample was made of peripheral blood. The CDR3 coding sequence is TGTGCCTGGAGTATGAGACAGACCGGAGTTGGCTACACCTTC. This gives the protein CAWSMRQTGVGYTF. The whole variable domain, remainder taken from reference TRBV30 and TRBJ1-2, is SQTIHQWPATLVQPVGSPLSLECTVEGTSNPNLYWYRQAAGRGLQLLFYSVGIGQISSEVPQNLSASRPQDRQFILSSKKLLLSDSGFYLCAWSMRQTGVGYTFGSGTRLTVV.